The clone carrying this TCR beta chain was found a few times. PCR was performed a second time for roughly 7 to 12 cycles using a sample-barcoded 5' primer and a J-beta primer mix. Each CDR3 protein is one row after TCRdb ran MiXCR on the 5' RACE reads. There are around 970,000 distinct CDR3 sequences in the sample; roughly half occur only once, and roughly a fifth lies in the top ten. The data are from a study of blood T cells in healthy people across ages. The authors isolated at least 6.5 million PBMCs per sample. Per sample, at least 5 micrograms of total RNA were extracted. V lost 4 bases, J lost 2 bases, and 11 bases lay in between. Germline CDR1 SNHLY, CDR2 FYNNEI. The CDR3 totals 14 residues.

V gene TRBV2 combines with J gene TRBJ2-5; D possibly corresponds to TRBD2 (5 bases). The sequenced sample was blood. The receptor was isolated from a woman in her sixties or seventies in good health. As DNA, the CDR3 is TGTGCCAGCAGTGGCTGGACTCCTCAAGAGACCCAGTACTTC. It codes for CASSGWTPQETQYF.